Below are 5 T cell receptor beta chains sequenced from a single sample in a study of CD8 T cells in Susac syndrome. The RNA input was 0.5 to 1 ug, and it was reverse transcribed with random hexamers. One entry per CDR3 protein results from TCRdb running MiXCR on the immunoSEQ multiplex PCR reads. The sample yields 150,000 to 180,000 distinct CDR3 sequences, about 95% seen once. Sequenced sample: CD8+ T cells from PBMCs. All receptors derive from a human donor with multiple sclerosis.

This clonotype has a single count. The chain carries TRBV15 and TRBJ2-2; the D is unclear. The CDR3 is made up of 10 amino acids. Germline V CDR1 and CDR2: LNHNV, YYDKDF (reference sequence). The DNA of the CDR3 is TGTGGTCCGAACACCGGGGAGCTGTTTTTT. It encodes CGPNTGELFF.

This chain joins TRBV12-5 and TRBJ2-1; D not resolved. Trimming removed 4 bases from V and 7 bases from J, with 11 bases in between. The CDR3 extends over 13 amino acids. The germline gives CDR1 LGHNT, CDR2 FRNRAP. The CDR3 DNA is TGTGCTAGTGGTTCCTCAGAGGATAATGAGCAGTTCTTC. Translated, it gives CASGSSEDNEQFF.

CDR3 nucleotides: TGCGCCAGCAGCTTGGTTATTGCTCTCGGGGTCTACGAGCAGTACGTC. This translates into CASSLVIALGVYEQYV. The chain recombines TRBV5-1 with TRBJ2-7; TRBD2 is a possible D gene (5 bases). V lost 0 bases and J lost 3, with 16 bases in between. Germline V gives CDR1 SGHRS, CDR2 YFSETQ. The CDR3 contains 16 residues.

The chain carries TRBV5-6 and TRBJ1-1, with no clear D. Germline loops: CDR1 SGHDT, CDR2 YYEEEE. V lost 0 bases and J lost 8, with 11 bases in between. This CDR3 has 13 residues. CDR3 coding DNA: TGTGCCAGCAGCTTGGTGTCGGGCTCAGAAGCTTTCTTT. Protein product: CASSLVSGSEAFF.

The chain recombines TRBV3-1 with TRBJ1-2; D perhaps matches TRBD1 (6 bases). Germline CDR1 reads LGHDT; CDR2 reads YNNKEL (reference sequence). The CDR3 totals 14 residues. V lost 4 bases and J 8 bases, leaving 17 bases between the germline ends. The CDR3 spells CASSRGPRADGYTF. DNA for the CDR3: TGTGCCAGCAGCCGGGGGCCAAGGGCGGACGGCTACACCTTC.